Listed here is a single T cell receptor beta chain. Other nucleotide sequences from this sample produce the same CDR3. The CDR3 covers 17 residues. The J segment lost 4 bases and the V segment lost 0 bases, leaving 6 bases of the junction unmatched. CDR1 is SGDLS and CDR2 is YYNGEE in the germline V gene. Generated by immunoSEQ multiplex PCR, the TCRdb table keeps only in-frame clones and is missing some. This sample has 60,000 to 75,000 clones; 70% to 85% occur once, and the top ten carry about 30%. The sample is drawn from a study of blood T cell repertoires in COVID-19. The clonotype comes from a man in his sixties with active or convalescent COVID-19. The chain carries TRBV9 and TRBJ2-3; 12 positions agree with TRBD2. The sample consisted of peripheral blood. CDR3 nucleotides: TGTGCCAGCAGCGTAGGCACTAGCGGGGGGAGGGCAGATACGCAGTATTTT. Its protein is CASSVGTSGGRADTQYF.